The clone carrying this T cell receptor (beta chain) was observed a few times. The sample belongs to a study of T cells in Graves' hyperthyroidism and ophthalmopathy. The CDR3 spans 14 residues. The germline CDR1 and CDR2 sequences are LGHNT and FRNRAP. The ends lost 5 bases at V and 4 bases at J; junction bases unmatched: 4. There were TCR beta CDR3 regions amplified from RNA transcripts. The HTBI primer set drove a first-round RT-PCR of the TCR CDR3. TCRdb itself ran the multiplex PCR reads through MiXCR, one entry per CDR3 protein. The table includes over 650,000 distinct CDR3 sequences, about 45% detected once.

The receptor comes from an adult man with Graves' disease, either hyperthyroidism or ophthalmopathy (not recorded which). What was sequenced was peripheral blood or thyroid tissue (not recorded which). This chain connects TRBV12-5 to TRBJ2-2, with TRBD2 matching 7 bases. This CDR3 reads CASGGTIRTGELFF. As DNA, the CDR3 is TGTGCTAGTGGTGGGACTATTCGCACCGGGGAGCTGTTTTTT.